This entry lists 27 T cell receptor beta chains sequenced from one sample in a study of graft-versus-host responses after intestinal transplantation. Sample time point: postoperative day 105 after intestinal transplantation (dayNNNN = postoperative day). The assay was immunoSEQ multiplex PCR, and TCRdb's table has in-frame clones only and misses some. The sample consists of 11,000 or so clones, 91% of them appearing once. Material: PBMCs, obtained 105 days after intestinal transplantation. These receptors all stem from a human patient who received an intestinal transplant, so some T cells may come from the graft donor.

This chain connects TRBV9 to TRBJ1-2, with D maybe TRBD1 (6 bases). The length of the CDR3 is 17 residues. Per the germline V gene, CDR1 is SGDLS and CDR2 is YYNGEE. Trimming took off 0 bases at V and 1 base at J, with 16 bases between the two ends. In DNA form, the CDR3 reads TGTGCCAGCAGCGTAGGGGGAACGACAGGCCTTAACTATGGCTACACCTTC. Encoded protein: CASSVGGTTGLNYGYTF.

The table lists this clone with a count of one. V and J are TRBV5-1 and TRBJ2-1; D ambiguous. The V gene lost 0 bases and the J gene lost 0 bases, with 10 bases spanning the gap. In germline, CDR1 is SGHRS, CDR2 YFSETQ. The CDR3 covers 16 residues. CDR3 amino acids: CASSLEASSSYNEQFF. The CDR3 DNA sequence: TGCGCCAGCAGCTTGGAAGCCTCTAGCTCCTACAATGAGCAGTTCTTC.

On this clone itself: The junction departs from germline at one end; a sequencing error may be responsible. The V and J genes are TRBV5-1 and TRBJ2-1, with D perhaps TRBD2 (6 bases). Germline CDR1 reads SGHRS; CDR2 reads YFSETQ. The CDR3 runs 15 residues. CDR3 in amino acids: CASGFLAPMHNEQFF. The CDR3 coding sequence is TGCGCCAGCGGCTTTCTAGCGCCTATGCACAATGAGCAGTTCTTC.

This chain links TRBV18 with TRBJ2-2; 8 positions match TRBD1. This CDR3 has 15 residues. The V gene's germline CDR1 is KGHSH and CDR2 LQKENI. With 5 bases clipped from V and 7 bases from J, the junction kept 9 bases outside the gene matches. CDR3 loop: CASSAGQVGLGELFF. The CDR3 DNA reads as TGTGCCAGCTCAGCGGGACAGGTCGGTCTCGGGGAGCTGTTTTTT.

This sequence joins TRBV4-1 and TRBJ2-3, with 12 bases that match TRBD2. CDR1 and CDR2 (germline): MGHRA, YSYEKL. Unmatched junction bases numbered 20, after V lost 4 bases and J lost 3 bases. The length of the CDR3 is 21 residues. The DNA of the CDR3 is TGCGCCAGCAGCCCGGGGGGAACTAGCGGGGGGCCGTCCAGGGCTACAGATACGCAGTATTTT. Its translation: CASSPGGTSGGPSRATDTQYF.

For the CDR3, the DNA is TGCAGCGTTGGGGGACAGGGGGCGGAGACCCAGTACTTC. This translates into CSVGGQGAETQYF. J is TRBJ2-5 and V is TRBV29-1; TRBD1 agrees at 12 bases. CDR1 SQVTM and CDR2 ANQGSEA come from the germline V gene. The CDR3 runs to 13 residues. V was clipped by 4 bases and J by 5 bases; unmatched bases: 2.

This clone was counted a single time. The chain is built from TRBV10-2 and TRBJ1-4, with a tentative D call TRBD1 (5 bases). Germline V gene lookup returns CDR1 WSHSY and CDR2 SAAADI. V was pared by 0 bases and J by 4 bases, with 18 bases between. The CDR3 is made up of 18 amino acids. The CDR3 DNA sequence: TGCGCCAGCAGTGAGTCGAGTTTGTGGGACGGCCGTAATGAAAAACTGTTTTTT. Translated, it gives CASSESSLWDGRNEKLFF.

V is TRBV6-6 and J is TRBJ1-5; D is ambiguous. The length of the CDR3 is 15 residues. Deletions cut 0 bases from V and 1 base from J, with 7 bases between. The V gene's germline CDR1 is MNHNY and CDR2 SVGAGI (reference sequence). The DNA for the CDR3 is TGTGCCAGCAGTTACTCCCGCGGCAGCAATCAGCCCCAGCATTTT. This codes for CASSYSRGSNQPQHF.

The chain couples TRBV7-3 to TRBJ1-2; the D gene is possibly TRBD1 (6 bases). The CDR3 consists of 13 residues. Germline loops: CDR1 SGHTA, CDR2 FQGTGA. Trimming stripped 4 bases from V and 8 bases from J, with 14 bases between. The CDR3 region is CASSYYRVKGYTF. The CDR3 nucleotides read TGTGCCAGCAGCTACTACAGGGTAAAAGGCTACACCTTC. Complete variable domain (other parts from reference TRBV7-3 and TRBJ1-2): GAGVSQTPSNKVTEKGKYVELRCDPISGHTALYWYRQSLGQGPEFLIYFQGTGAADDSGLPNDRFFAVRPEGSVSTLKIQRTERGDSAVYLCASSYYRVKGYTFGSGTRLTVV.

This chain uses TRBV7-9 with TRBJ1-2; D unresolved. The CDR3 totals 13 residues. V was pared by 1 base and J by 5 bases, with 8 bases between. Germline values: CDR1 SEHNR, CDR2 FQNEAQ (reference sequence). The CDR3 coding sequence is TGTGCCAGCAGCTTAGAAGGCGGGTATGGCTACACCTTC. Protein: CASSLEGGYGYTF. Complete variable domain (other parts from reference TRBV7-9 and TRBJ1-2): DTGVSQNPRHKITKRGQNVTFRCDPISEHNRLYWYRQTLGQGPEFLTYFQNEAQLEKSRLLSDRFSAERPKGSFSTLEIQRTEQGDSAMYLCASSLEGGYGYTFGSGTRLTVV.

This clone is large in the sample. The V call is TRBV6-4, the J call TRBJ1-6, with D hard to call. Germline V gives CDR1 MRHNA, CDR2 SNTAGT. V shed 2 bases and J shed 5 bases, with 4 bases lying between them. The length of the CDR3 is 13 residues. In DNA, the CDR3 is TGTGCCAGCAGTGACAGGGATAATTCACCCCTCCACTTT. Translating gives CASSDRDNSPLHF.

The chain employs TRBV5-1 and TRBJ1-1, with unresolved D. The CDR3 is made up of 10 amino acids. CDR1 SGHRS and CDR2 YFSETQ come from the germline V gene. V dropped 8 bases and J dropped 6 bases, with 8 bases sitting between them. The CDR3 here is CARLSPEAFF. The CDR3 region has the DNA TGCGCCAGACTGAGCCCTGAAGCTTTCTTT. Full variable domain (remainder filled in from reference TRBV5-1 and TRBJ1-1): KAGVTQTPRYLIKTRGQQVTLSCSPISGHRSVSWYQQTPGQGLQFLFEYFSETQRNKGNFPGRFSGRQFSNSRSEMNVSTLELGDSALYLCARLSPEAFFGQGTRLTVV.

The J gene is TRBJ2-2, the V gene TRBV30; 9 positions agree with TRBD1. The CDR3 length is 15 residues. J lost 3 bases, V lost 2 bases, and 4 bases had no gene match. Per the germline V gene, CDR1 is GTSNPN and CDR2 is SVGIG (reference sequence). The chain's CDR3 is CAWSPRDRDTGELFF. Written as DNA, the CDR3 is TGTGCCTGGAGTCCCCGGGACAGGGACACCGGGGAGCTGTTTTTT.

In regard to this clone: One end of the junction fails to match germline, which may point to a read error. The genes are TRBV9 and TRBJ2-3; 7 bases map to TRBD2. In germline, CDR1 is SGDLS, CDR2 YYNGEE. The CDR3 sequence is 16 residues long. The CDR3 DNA follows: TGTGCCAGCAACGTAGAGGGCGGCGGGAGTACAGATACGCAGTATTTT. Protein: CASNVEGGGSTDTQYF.

The gene calls are TRBV6-8 and TRBJ1-3, with D perhaps TRBD1 (5 bases). From germline, CDR1 is MNHGY and CDR2 SAAAGT. V lost 7 bases, J lost 0 bases, and 10 bases lay in between. The CDR3 consists of 14 residues. DNA for the CDR3: TGTGCCAGCATGGGGCAGCACTCTGGAAACACCATATATTTT. The encoded protein is CASMGQHSGNTIYF.

V and J are TRBV27 and TRBJ2-1; 10 bases match TRBD2. The V segment lost 6 bases and the J segment 3 bases; nucleotides outside the gene matches: 5. The CDR3 runs to 15 residues. Germline CDR1 reads MNHEY; CDR2 reads SMNVEV (reference sequence). This CDR3 reads CASSQTSGHYNEQFF. CDR3 coding DNA: TGTGCCAGCAGCCAGACTAGCGGGCACTACAATGAGCAGTTCTTC.

In the case of this clone: Mismatch with germline at one junction end may stem from a read error. This same CDR3 is encoded by further DNA sequences in the sample. The chain is built from TRBV5-6 and TRBJ2-7; 7 bases agree with TRBD2. The CDR3 has 13 residues. Germline V gene lookup returns CDR1 SGHDT and CDR2 YYEEEE. The CDR3 here is CASRPGLVYEQYF. The CDR3 nucleotides are TGTGCCAGCAGACCAGGACTAGTCTACGAGCAGTATTTC.

The chain is built from TRBV4-1 and TRBJ2-2; TRBD2 might be the D (5 bases). Germline CDR1 is MGHRA and CDR2 is YSYEKL. V was pared by 4 bases and J by 6 bases, with 12 bases between. There are 14 residues in the CDR3. The CDR3: CASSPGLHSGELFF. CDR3 coding DNA: TGCGCCAGCAGCCCCGGACTCCACTCCGGGGAGCTGTTTTTT.

The chain couples TRBV7-9 to TRBJ2-7, with D perhaps matching TRBD2 (6 bases). Germline-derived CDR1 and CDR2 are SEHNR and FQNEAQ (reference sequence). V was trimmed by 5 bases and J by 3 bases, leaving 11 bases between them. The CDR3 runs to 13 residues. In DNA form, the CDR3 reads TGTGCCAGCAGCCCCCGGACTAACTACGAGCAGTACTTC. Its translation is CASSPRTNYEQYF. Supplemented by reference TRBV7-9 and TRBJ2-7, the full variable domain reads DTGVSQNPRHKITKRGQNVTFRCDPISEHNRLYWYRQTLGQGPEFLTYFQNEAQLEKSRLLSDRFSAERPKGSFSTLEIQRTEQGDSAMYLCASSPRTNYEQYFGPGTRLTVT.

This clone was observed once. The rearrangement links TRBV7-3 to TRBJ2-2; no clear D. V lost 4 bases to trimming and J lost 5 bases, with 11 bases between them. Germline values: CDR1 SGHTA, CDR2 FQGTGA. This CDR3 spans 14 amino acids. CDR3 residues: CASSSSSYTGELFF. In DNA form, the CDR3 reads TGTGCCAGCAGCTCCTCTAGTTATACCGGGGAGCTGTTTTTT. Using reference TRBV7-3 and TRBJ2-2 for the parts outside the CDR3, the full variable domain is GAGVSQTPSNKVTEKGKYVELRCDPISGHTALYWYRQSLGQGPEFLIYFQGTGAADDSGLPNDRFFAVRPEGSVSTLKIQRTERGDSAVYLCASSSSSYTGELFFGEGSRLTVL.

The chain joins TRBV9 to TRBJ2-2; 11 nucleotides line up with TRBD2. This CDR3 contains 17 residues. CDR1 and CDR2 from the germline V gene are SGDLS and YYNGEE. Trimming at V came to 0 bases and at J to 1 base, leaving 2 bases not matched to a gene. CDR3 amino acids: CASSVALAGGNTGELFF. In nucleotides, the CDR3 is TGTGCCAGCAGCGTAGCTCTAGCGGGAGGGAACACCGGGGAGCTGTTTTTT.

The chain employs TRBV7-2 and TRBJ2-5; the D is unclear. Germline CDR1 and CDR2: SGHTA and FQGNSA. CDR3 length: 13 amino acids. V lost 1 base to trimming and J lost 4 bases, with 7 bases between them. CDR3 nucleotide sequence: TGTGCCAGCAGCTTAGACCTAGGAGAGACCCAGTACTTC. Encoded protein: CASSLDLGETQYF.

The chain employs TRBV6-5 and TRBJ2-3; D ambiguous. Germline V gene sequence: CDR1 MNHEY, CDR2 SVGAGI. The CDR3 covers 13 residues. V gave up 6 bases and J gave up 0 bases, with 7 bases separating them. Here the CDR3 reads CASRHPSTDTQYF. Written as DNA, the CDR3 is TGTGCCAGCAGGCACCCTAGCACAGATACGCAGTATTTT.

The chain couples TRBV9 to TRBJ2-7; maybe TRBD2 (6 bases). The CDR3 has 14 amino acids. The germline CDR1 and CDR2 sequences are SGDLS and YYNGEE. V was pared by 0 bases and J by 4 bases, with 11 bases between. CDR3 protein: CASSVVDGGYEQYF. The DNA of the CDR3 is TGTGCCAGCAGCGTAGTCGACGGAGGGTACGAGCAGTACTTC. The complete variable domain, with remaining parts taken from reference TRBV9 and TRBJ2-7, reads DSGVTQTPKHLITATGQRVTLRCSPRSGDLSVYWYQQSLDQGLQFLIQYYNGEERAKGNILERFSAQQFPDLHSELNLSSLELGDSALYFCASSVVDGGYEQYFGPGTRLTVT.

The chain couples TRBV6-5 to TRBJ2-7; 9 bases are a match to TRBD1. J gave up 2 bases and V 0 bases, and 2 bases lay outside the gene matches. The germline gives CDR1 MNHEY, CDR2 SVGAGI. This CDR3 spans 15 amino acids. The CDR3 sequence is CASSYSGQGTYEQYF. CDR3 nucleotides: TGTGCCAGCAGTTACTCGGGACAGGGAACCTACGAGCAGTACTTC.

The chain joins TRBV6-5 to TRBJ2-1; 8 bases are shared with TRBD2. From germline, CDR1 is MNHEY and CDR2 SVGAGI. J was trimmed by 4 bases and V by 5 bases; bases with no gene match: 7. This CDR3 contains 15 residues. In DNA, the CDR3 is TGTGCCAGCAGTGCTGTTTCGGGAGGGTACAATGAGCAGTTCTTC. Protein product: CASSAVSGGYNEQFF.

The chain is built from TRBV25-1 and TRBJ2-1; a weak D match, TRBD2 (6 bases). CDR1 MGHDK and CDR2 SYGVNS come from the germline V gene. CDR3 size: 14 residues. V was shortened by 4 bases and J by 7 bases, with 14 bases between the two germline ends. The CDR3 is CASSGGVLINEQFF. DNA of the CDR3: TGTGCCAGCAGTGGGGGGGTATTGATAAATGAGCAGTTCTTC. The entire variable domain, with the rest obtained from reference TRBV25-1 and TRBJ2-1, is as follows: EADIYQTPRYLVIGTGKKITLECSQTMGHDKMYWYQQDPGMELHLIHYSYGVNSTEKGDLSSESTVSRIRTEHFPLTLESARPSHTSQYLCASSGGVLINEQFFGPGTRLTVL.